The 24 T cell receptor beta chains in this list originate from one sample, sequenced in a study of control samples from healthy donors and cancer patients. Some clones are missing from TCRdb's copy, which holds only in-frame ones; the method was immunoSEQ multiplex PCR. The table records about 82,000 clones, 70% to 90% of them present only once. The sequenced sample consisted of blood. The receptors derive from a man aged 50 to 59 in good health.

The chain is built from TRBV29-1 and TRBJ1-2; 9 nucleotides line up with TRBD1. This CDR3 has 14 amino acids. CDR1 is SQVTM, CDR2 ANQGSEA, per germline. V gave up 4 bases and J gave up 5 bases; unmatched junction bases: 8. The CDR3 DNA reads TGCAGCGTTGTGGACAGGGGAGATTGGTATGGCTACACCTTC. This translates into CSVVDRGDWYGYTF.

The chain couples TRBV4-2 to TRBJ2-2, with a weak D call TRBD2 (6 bases). Germline CDR1 is LGHNA and CDR2 is YNFKEQ. V was trimmed by 5 bases and J by 0 bases, leaving 19 bases between them. CDR3 length: 18 amino acids. The chain's CDR3 is CASSATGTHYANTGELFF. CDR3 coding DNA: TGTGCCAGCAGCGCAACCGGGACTCATTACGCGAACACCGGGGAGCTGTTTTTT.

This sequence joins TRBV12-5 and TRBJ2-3; TRBD2 matches at 7 bases. There are 14 residues in the CDR3. Germline CDR1 and CDR2: LGHNT and FRNRAP. The trim removed 5 bases at V and 1 base at J, leaving 3 bases unmatched. The CDR3 spells CASGPGGGTDTQYF. CDR3 sequence (DNA): TGTGCTAGTGGTCCTGGGGGGGGCACAGATACGCAGTATTTT.

The chain is built from TRBV6-5 and TRBJ2-7; TRBD1 might be the D (5 bases). CDR3 length: 15 amino acids. CDR1 and CDR2 (germline): MNHEY, SVGAGI. V was clipped by 6 bases and J by 3 bases, with 18 bases between them. The CDR3 region has the DNA TGTGCCAGCAGCGTCGGGTGGGCAGGGAACTACGAGCAGTACTTC. Protein: CASSVGWAGNYEQYF.

The genes are TRBV29-1 and TRBJ1-6; TRBD1 aligns across 8 bases. V lost 4 bases, J lost 7 bases, and 6 bases stayed unmatched. Looked up from germline, CDR1 is SQVTM and CDR2 is ANQGSEA. The CDR3 has 14 amino acids. CDR3 in DNA: TGCAGCGTTGCCCCCCAGGGGGCGAATTCACCCCTCCACTTT. Its translation: CSVAPQGANSPLHF.

The CDR3 DNA follows: TGTGCCAGCGAAAGCCATGGGGCCAACGTCCTGACTTTC. It yields the protein CASESHGANVLTF. V usage is TRBV7-9 and J usage is TRBJ2-6; D not certain. Trimming removed 8 bases from V and 3 bases from J, with 8 bases in between. CDR1 and CDR2 (germline): SEHNR, FQNEAQ (reference sequence). The CDR3 length is 13 residues.

This sequence joins TRBV7-9 and TRBJ1-4; D is unresolved. The length of the CDR3 is 14 residues. Deletions cut 5 bases from V and 0 bases from J, with 7 bases between. Germline CDR1 SEHNR, CDR2 FQNEAQ (reference sequence). CDR3 in amino acids: CASSGRPTNEKLFF. DNA for the CDR3: TGTGCCAGCAGCGGGCGGCCAACTAATGAAAAACTGTTTTTT. Full variable domain (rest looked up from reference TRBV7-9 and TRBJ1-4): DTGVSQNPRHKITKRGQNVTFRCDPISEHNRLYWYRQTLGQGPEFLTYFQNEAQLEKSRLLSDRFSAERPKGSFSTLEIQRTEQGDSAMYLCASSGRPTNEKLFFGSGTQLSVL.

This chain joins TRBV5-5 and TRBJ1-2; D remains unclear. Germline V CDR1 and CDR2: SGHKS, YYEKEE (reference sequence). Trimming pared 3 bases from V and 2 bases from J, leaving 17 bases between. CDR3 size: 16 residues. The CDR3 sequence: CASSSTGPQPNYGYTF. In nucleotides, the CDR3 is TGTGCCAGCAGCTCCACCGGGCCCCAACCAAACTATGGCTACACCTTC.

The V and J genes are TRBV28 and TRBJ1-2; a weak D match, TRBD1 (6 bases). The V and J ends lost 2 bases and 9 bases respectively, with 16 bases between them. Per the germline V gene, CDR1 is MDHEN and CDR2 is SYDVKM. The CDR3 consists of 14 residues. CDR3 bases: TGTGCCAGCAGTTTAGGTAGGGGGAGTTGGAGCTACACCTTC. Translation: CASSLGRGSWSYTF.

This clone appeared a single time. The chain is built from TRBV7-9 and TRBJ2-4; maybe TRBD2 (6 bases). Trimming stripped 5 bases from V and 5 bases from J, with 16 bases between. Looked up from germline, CDR1 is SEHNR and CDR2 is FQNEAQ (reference sequence). The CDR3 runs 15 residues. The CDR3 sequence: CASSPGERVENIQYF. The DNA of the CDR3 is TGTGCCAGCAGCCCCGGGGAGCGGGTAGAAAACATTCAGTACTTC.

V usage is TRBV19 and J usage is TRBJ1-6, with D tentatively TRBD1 (5 bases). Germline CDR1 and CDR2: LNHDA and SQIVND (reference sequence). The CDR3 spans 14 residues. V was clipped by 3 bases and J by 8 bases, with 11 bases between them. CDR3 sequence reads: CASSIAGRDSPLHF. Here the CDR3 DNA reads TGTGCCAGTAGTATCGCAGGGCGAGATTCACCCCTCCACTTT.

The V and J genes are TRBV5-1 and TRBJ2-5; D is uncertain. The CDR3 is made up of 13 amino acids. The germline V gene has CDR1 SGHRS and CDR2 YFSETQ. The V and J ends lost 0 bases and 5 bases respectively, with 8 bases between them. The DNA for the CDR3 is TGCGCCAGCAGCTTGGGCTCGACGGAGACCCAGTACTTC. This codes for CASSLGSTETQYF.

The chain employs TRBV5-1 and TRBJ2-3, with 11 bases identical to TRBD2. V shed 4 bases and J 6 bases; nucleotides not matched to a gene: 4. Germline CDR1 is SGHRS and CDR2 is YFSETQ. The CDR3 spans 14 residues. CDR3 residues: CASSPLAGEDTQYF. The CDR3 DNA reads TGCGCCAGCAGCCCACTAGCGGGGGAGGATACGCAGTATTTT.

This clone appeared a single time. The chain carries TRBV24-1 and TRBJ2-2; 7 bases are a match to TRBD1. CDR1 is KGHDR, CDR2 SFDVKD, per germline. This CDR3 comprises 14 residues. After removal of 7 bases from V and 4 bases from J, the junction contained 5 bases not matched to a gene. The CDR3 DNA reads TGTGCCACCAGCCCGGGACAGACCACCGGGGAGCTGTTTTTT. Translated, it gives CATSPGQTTGELFF.

This clone was counted once. The chain joins TRBV9 to TRBJ1-2; D might be TRBD1 (6 bases). CDR1 is SGDLS, CDR2 YYNGEE, per germline. Trimming left V 2 bases short and J 3 bases short, with 14 bases between. The CDR3 is 15 amino acids. CDR3 coding DNA: TGTGCCAGCAGCGTGGACTCAGGGGCGTACTATGGCTACACCTTC. Translation gives CASSVDSGAYYGYTF.

V and J are TRBV5-4 and TRBJ2-1; 15 nucleotides match TRBD2. V shed 4 bases, J shed 0 bases, and the junction held 8 bases outside the gene matches. CDR3 length: 19 residues. CDR1 is SGHNT, CDR2 YYREEE, per germline (reference sequence). The CDR3: CASSGGLAGGLSSYNEQFF. The CDR3 coding sequence is TGTGCCAGCAGCGGCGGACTAGCGGGGGGGTTGAGCTCCTACAATGAGCAGTTCTTC.

The chain recombines TRBV5-6 with TRBJ2-1, with D unclear. Germline V lookup: CDR1 SGHDT, CDR2 YYEEEE. The CDR3 runs 12 residues. Trimming shortened V by 1 base and J by 7 bases, and 6 bases separated the two germline ends. In DNA form, the CDR3 reads TGTGCCAGCAGCTTGTCATGGAATGAGCAGTTCTTC. This encodes CASSLSWNEQFF.

The chain employs TRBV15 and TRBJ1-1; 9 bases match TRBD1. This CDR3 has 17 residues. Germline loops: CDR1 LNHNV, CDR2 YYDKDF (reference sequence). J gave up 5 bases and V 1 base, and 11 bases lay outside the gene matches. The CDR3 bases are TGTGCCACCAGCAGAGTACAAAGGCGGACAGGGGATACTGAAGCTTTCTTT. Translating it yields CATSRVQRRTGDTEAFF. Full variable domain (outside the CDR3, taken from reference TRBV15 and TRBJ1-1): DAMVIQNPRYQVTQFGKPVTLSCSQTLNHNVMYWYQQKSSQAPKLLFHYYDKDFNNEADTPDNFQSRRPNTSFCFLDIRSPGLGDTAMYLCATSRVQRRTGDTEAFFGQGTRLTVV.

The J gene is TRBJ2-1, the V gene TRBV3-1 (or the pseudogene TRBV3-2); TRBD2 aligns across 7 bases. The trim removed 8 bases at V and 3 bases at J, leaving 1 base unmatched. Germline values: CDR1 LGHDT, CDR2 YNNKEL (reference sequence). This CDR3 region has 12 residues. CDR3 nucleotides: TGTGCCAGCGGGGGGGGCTACAATGAGCAGTTCTTC. Translating gives CASGGGYNEQFF.

The genes are TRBV3-1 (or the pseudogene TRBV3-2) and TRBJ2-5; D remains unclear. The CDR3 contains 13 residues. The V and J ends lost 4 bases and 2 bases respectively, with 8 bases between them. Germline CDR1 is LGHDT and CDR2 is YNNKEL (reference sequence). CDR3 in amino acids: CASSPFGQETQYF. CDR3 sequence (DNA): TGTGCCAGCAGCCCGTTCGGTCAAGAGACCCAGTACTTC.

The V call is TRBV19, the J call TRBJ1-5; possibly TRBD1 for D (5 bases). Trimming took off 5 bases at V and 0 bases at J, with 8 bases between the two ends. Germline V gives CDR1 LNHDA, CDR2 SQIVND (reference sequence). The length of the CDR3 is 14 residues. CDR3 nucleotide sequence: TGTGCCAGTAGTGTACAGGATAGCAATCAGCCCCAGCATTTT. Protein product: CASSVQDSNQPQHF.

The V gene is TRBV6-1, the J gene TRBJ2-7; D unresolved. From germline, CDR1 is MNHNS and CDR2 SASEGT. Between the trimmed V and J ends, which lost 3 bases and 3 bases, there was a span of 15 bases. The CDR3 runs to 15 residues. The CDR3 region is CASSDLKVRIYEQYF. CDR3 sequence (DNA): TGTGCCAGCAGTGATTTGAAGGTCCGGATCTACGAGCAGTACTTC.

The chain is built from TRBV5-1 and TRBJ2-7, with TRBD2 matching 10 bases. CDR1 is SGHRS, CDR2 YFSETQ, per germline. The V segment lost 0 bases and the J segment 1 base; nucleotides outside the gene matches: 4. This CDR3 has 16 amino acids. CDR3 amino acids: CASSLVVAGGSYEQYF. The CDR3 nucleotides are TGCGCCAGCAGCTTGGTCGTAGCGGGGGGTTCCTACGAGCAGTACTTC.

The V call is TRBV7-9, the J call TRBJ2-5, with 14 bases that match TRBD2. Germline CDR1 is SEHNR and CDR2 is FQNEAQ (reference sequence). The length of the CDR3 is 17 residues. The V segment lost 1 base and the J segment 5 bases; nucleotides outside the gene matches: 6. The CDR3 here is CASSLGLAGGPTETQYF. CDR3 coding DNA: TGTGCCAGCAGCTTAGGACTAGCGGGGGGGCCGACGGAGACCCAGTACTTC.